The present T cell receptor (beta chain) was sequenced within a study of blood T cell repertoires in COVID-19. Measured with immunoSEQ multiplex PCR; TCRdb has only the in-frame clones, and not every one. The data show about 100,000 clones, about 90% seen once. From germline, CDR1 is SNHLY and CDR2 FYNNEI. This CDR3 contains 15 residues. V gave up 0 bases and J gave up 4 bases, with 12 bases separating them. This chain uses TRBV2 with TRBJ1-2; D may be TRBD1 (5 bases). Sequenced sample: peripheral blood. The clonotype originates from a man between 50 and 59 years old with acute or convalescent COVID-19. The CDR3 nucleotides read TGTGCCAGCAGTGAAGCCTTTCCAGGGCCCTATGGCTACACCTTC. It translates to CASSEAFPGPYGYTF. Variable domain in full (rest from reference TRBV2 and TRBJ1-2): EPEVTQTPSHQVTQMGQEVILRCVPISNHLYFYWYRQILGQKVEFLVSFYNNEISEKSEIFDDQFSVERPDGSNFTLKIRSTKLEDSAMYFCASSEAFPGPYGYTFGSGTRLTVV.